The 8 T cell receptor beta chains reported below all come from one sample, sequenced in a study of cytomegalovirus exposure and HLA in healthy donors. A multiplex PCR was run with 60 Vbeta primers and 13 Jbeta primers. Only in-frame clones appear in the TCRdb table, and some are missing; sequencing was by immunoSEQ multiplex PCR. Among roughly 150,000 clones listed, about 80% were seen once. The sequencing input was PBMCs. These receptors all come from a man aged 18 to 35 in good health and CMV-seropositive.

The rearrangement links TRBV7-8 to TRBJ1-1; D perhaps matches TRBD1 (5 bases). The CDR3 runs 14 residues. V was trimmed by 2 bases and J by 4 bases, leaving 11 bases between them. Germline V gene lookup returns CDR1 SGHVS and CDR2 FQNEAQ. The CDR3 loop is CASSLNSQGTEAFF. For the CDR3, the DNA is TGTGCCAGCAGCTTAAATTCGCAGGGCACTGAAGCTTTCTTT.

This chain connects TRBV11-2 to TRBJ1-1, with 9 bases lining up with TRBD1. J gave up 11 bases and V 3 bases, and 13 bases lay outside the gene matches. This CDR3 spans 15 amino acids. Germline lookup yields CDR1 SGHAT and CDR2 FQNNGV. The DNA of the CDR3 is TGTGCCAGCAGCTTTGGCCCGGGGACAGGGAAAGGTGCTTTCTTT. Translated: CASSFGPGTGKGAFF.

The CDR3 DNA sequence: TGTGCCAGCAGGGAGAGTGGGGGGAGCTCCTACGAGCAGTACTTC. Its protein is CASRESGGSSYEQYF. The chain links TRBV2 to TRBJ2-7, with D tentatively TRBD2 (6 bases). CDR1 and CDR2 from the germline V gene are SNHLY and FYNNEI. The length of the CDR3 is 15 residues. V was pared by 6 bases and J by 0 bases, with 15 bases between.

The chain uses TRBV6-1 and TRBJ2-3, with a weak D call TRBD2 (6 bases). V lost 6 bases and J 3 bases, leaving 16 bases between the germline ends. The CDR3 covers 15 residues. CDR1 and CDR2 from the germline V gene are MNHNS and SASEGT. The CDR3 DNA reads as TGTGCCAGCAGGTACCCGGGACTTAGGACAGATACGCAGTATTTT. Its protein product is CASRYPGLRTDTQYF.

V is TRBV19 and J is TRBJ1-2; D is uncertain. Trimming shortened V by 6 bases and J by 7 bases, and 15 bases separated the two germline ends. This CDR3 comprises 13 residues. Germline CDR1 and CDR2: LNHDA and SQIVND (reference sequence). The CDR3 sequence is CASSTLALRGYTF. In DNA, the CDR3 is TGTGCCAGTAGCACCCTTGCCCTGCGTGGCTACACCTTC.

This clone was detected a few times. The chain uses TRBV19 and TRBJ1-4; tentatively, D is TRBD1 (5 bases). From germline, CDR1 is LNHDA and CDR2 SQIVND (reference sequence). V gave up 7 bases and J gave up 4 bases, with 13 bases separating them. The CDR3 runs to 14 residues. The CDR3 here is CASNPRARNEKLFF. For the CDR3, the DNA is TGTGCCAGTAACCCCAGGGCGCGTAATGAAAAACTGTTTTTT.

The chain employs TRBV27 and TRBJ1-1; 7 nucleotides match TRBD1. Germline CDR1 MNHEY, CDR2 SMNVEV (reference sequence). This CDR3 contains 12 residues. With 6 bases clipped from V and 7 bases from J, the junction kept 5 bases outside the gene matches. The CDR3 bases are TGTGCCAGCAGCCCTGGGACAGTTGAAGCTTTCTTT. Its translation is CASSPGTVEAFF.

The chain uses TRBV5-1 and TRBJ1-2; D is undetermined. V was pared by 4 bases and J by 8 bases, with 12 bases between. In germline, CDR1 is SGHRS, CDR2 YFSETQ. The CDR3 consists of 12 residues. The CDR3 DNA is TGCGCCAGCAGCGGGGAGTGGAGAGGCTACACCTTC. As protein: CASSGEWRGYTF.